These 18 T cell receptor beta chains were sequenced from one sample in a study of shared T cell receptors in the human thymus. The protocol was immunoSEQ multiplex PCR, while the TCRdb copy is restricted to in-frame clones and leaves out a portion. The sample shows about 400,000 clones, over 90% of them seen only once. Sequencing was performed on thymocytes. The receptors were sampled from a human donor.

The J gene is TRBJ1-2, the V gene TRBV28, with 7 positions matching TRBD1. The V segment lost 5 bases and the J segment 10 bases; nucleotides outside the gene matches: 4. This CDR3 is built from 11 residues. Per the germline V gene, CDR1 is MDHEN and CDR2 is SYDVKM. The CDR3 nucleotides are TGTGCCAGCAGTATAACAGGGGACTACACCTTC. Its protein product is CASSITGDYTF.

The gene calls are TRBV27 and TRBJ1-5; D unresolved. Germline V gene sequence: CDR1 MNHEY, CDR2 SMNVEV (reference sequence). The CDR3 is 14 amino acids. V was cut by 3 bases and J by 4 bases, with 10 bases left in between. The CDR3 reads CASSLYFSNQPQHF. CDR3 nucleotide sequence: TGTGCCAGCAGTTTGTACTTCAGTAATCAGCCCCAGCATTTT.

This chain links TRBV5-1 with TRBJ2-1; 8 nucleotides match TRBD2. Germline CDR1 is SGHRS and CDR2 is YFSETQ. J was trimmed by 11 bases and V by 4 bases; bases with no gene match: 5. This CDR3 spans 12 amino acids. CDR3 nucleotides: TGCGCCAGCAGCGGTAGCGGGAAGAAGCAGTTCTTC. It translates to CASSGSGKKQFF.

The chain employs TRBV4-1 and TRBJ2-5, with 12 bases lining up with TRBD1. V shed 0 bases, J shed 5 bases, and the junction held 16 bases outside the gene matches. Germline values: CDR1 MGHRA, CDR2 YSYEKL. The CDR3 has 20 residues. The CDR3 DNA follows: TGCGCCAGCAGCCAAGACTCCCCCCTGGGACAGGGGGCGCTTGAGGAGACCCAGTACTTC. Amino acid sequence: CASSQDSPLGQGALEETQYF.

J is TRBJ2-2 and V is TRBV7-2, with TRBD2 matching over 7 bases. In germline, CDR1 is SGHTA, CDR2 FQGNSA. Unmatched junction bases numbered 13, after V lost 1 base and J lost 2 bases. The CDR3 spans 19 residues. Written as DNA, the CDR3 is TGTGCCAGCAGCTTAGATGCGTCGAGGAGCGGGGAAAACACCGGGGAGCTGTTTTTT. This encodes CASSLDASRSGENTGELFF.

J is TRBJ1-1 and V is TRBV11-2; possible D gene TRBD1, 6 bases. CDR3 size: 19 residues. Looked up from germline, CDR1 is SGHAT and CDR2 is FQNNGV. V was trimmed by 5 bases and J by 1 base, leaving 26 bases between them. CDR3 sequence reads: CASSNLTGQHPGRNTEAFF. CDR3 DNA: TGTGCCAGCAGCAACCTTACGGGACAACATCCGGGGAGGAACACTGAAGCTTTCTTT. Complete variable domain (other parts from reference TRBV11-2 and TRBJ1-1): EAGVAQSPRYKIIEKRQSVAFWCNPISGHATLYWYQQILGQGPKLLIQFQNNGVVDDSQLPKDRFSAERLKGVDSTLKIQPAKLEDSAVYLCASSNLTGQHPGRNTEAFFGQGTRLTVV.

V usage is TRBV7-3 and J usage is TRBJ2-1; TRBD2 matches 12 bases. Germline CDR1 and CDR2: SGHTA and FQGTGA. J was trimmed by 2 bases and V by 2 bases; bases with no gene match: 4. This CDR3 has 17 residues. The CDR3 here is CASSLDWTSGTYNEQFF. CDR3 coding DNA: TGTGCCAGCAGCTTAGACTGGACTAGCGGGACCTACAATGAGCAGTTCTTC.

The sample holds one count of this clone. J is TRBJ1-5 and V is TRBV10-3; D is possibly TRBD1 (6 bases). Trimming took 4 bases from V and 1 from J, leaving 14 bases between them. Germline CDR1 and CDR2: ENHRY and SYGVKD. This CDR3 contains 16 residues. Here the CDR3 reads CAISGKDRVSNQPQHF. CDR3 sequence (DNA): TGTGCCATCAGTGGGAAGGACAGAGTGAGCAATCAGCCCCAGCATTTT.

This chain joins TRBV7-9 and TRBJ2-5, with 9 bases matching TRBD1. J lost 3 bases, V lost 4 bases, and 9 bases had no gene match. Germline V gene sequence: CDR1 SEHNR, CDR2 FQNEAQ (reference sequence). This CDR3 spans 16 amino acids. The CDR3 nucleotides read TGTGCCAGCAGCTACCTCCGGGACAGGGAGAAAGAGACCCAGTACTTC. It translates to CASSYLRDREKETQYF.

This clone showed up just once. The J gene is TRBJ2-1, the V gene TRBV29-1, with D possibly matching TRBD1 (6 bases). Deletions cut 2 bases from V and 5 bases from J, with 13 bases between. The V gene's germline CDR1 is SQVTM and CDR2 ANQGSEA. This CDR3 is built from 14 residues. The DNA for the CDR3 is TGCAGCGTTGAAAAGAAGGGGGTGAACAATGAGCAGTTCTTC. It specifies CSVEKKGVNNEQFF.

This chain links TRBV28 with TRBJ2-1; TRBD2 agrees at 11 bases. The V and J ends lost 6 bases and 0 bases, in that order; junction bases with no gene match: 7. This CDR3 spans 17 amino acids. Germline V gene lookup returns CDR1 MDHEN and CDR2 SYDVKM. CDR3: CASSPTSGSHSYNEQFF. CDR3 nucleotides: TGTGCCAGCAGCCCTACTAGCGGGAGCCACTCCTACAATGAGCAGTTCTTC.

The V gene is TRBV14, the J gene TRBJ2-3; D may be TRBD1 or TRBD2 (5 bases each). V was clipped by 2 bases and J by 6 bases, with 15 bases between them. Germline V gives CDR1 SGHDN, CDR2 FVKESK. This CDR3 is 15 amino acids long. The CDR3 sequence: CASSQTEGPWDTQYF. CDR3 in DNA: TGTGCCAGCAGCCAAACCGAGGGACCTTGGGATACGCAGTATTTT.

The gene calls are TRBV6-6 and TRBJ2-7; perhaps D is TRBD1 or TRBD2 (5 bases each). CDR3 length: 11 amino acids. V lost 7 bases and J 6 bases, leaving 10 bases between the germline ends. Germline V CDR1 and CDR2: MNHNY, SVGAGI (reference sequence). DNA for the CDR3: TGTGCCAGCAATAGAGGGACCGAGCAGTACTTC. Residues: CASNRGTEQYF.

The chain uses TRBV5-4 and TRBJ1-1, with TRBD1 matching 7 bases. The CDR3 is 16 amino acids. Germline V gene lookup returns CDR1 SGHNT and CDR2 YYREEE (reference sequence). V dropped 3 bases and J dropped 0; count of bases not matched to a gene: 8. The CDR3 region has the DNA TGTGCCAGCAGCTCAAGACAGGGCACTTTGAACACTGAAGCTTTCTTT. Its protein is CASSSRQGTLNTEAFF.

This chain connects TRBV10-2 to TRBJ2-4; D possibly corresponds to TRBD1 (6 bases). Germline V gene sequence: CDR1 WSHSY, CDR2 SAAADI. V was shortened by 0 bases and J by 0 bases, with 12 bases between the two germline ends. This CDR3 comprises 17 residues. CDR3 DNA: TGCGCCAGCAGTGAGTCGGGGGCAGGGGTAGCCAAAAACATTCAGTACTTC. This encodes CASSESGAGVAKNIQYF.

CDR3: CASSPTTGRDAKNIQYF. DNA of the CDR3: TGCGCCAGCAGCCCAACCACGGGCAGGGATGCCAAAAACATTCAGTACTTC. The V and J genes are TRBV4-1 and TRBJ2-4; TRBD1 might be the D (5 bases). CDR1 and CDR2 (germline): MGHRA, YSYEKL. CDR3 length equals 17 residues. Trimming shortened V by 4 bases and J by 1 base, and 17 bases separated the two germline ends.

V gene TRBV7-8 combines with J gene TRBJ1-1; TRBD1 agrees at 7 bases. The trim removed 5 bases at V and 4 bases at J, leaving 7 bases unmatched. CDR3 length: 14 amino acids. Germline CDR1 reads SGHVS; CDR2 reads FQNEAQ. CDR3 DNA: TGTGCCAGCAGCCCTGACAGGGAGGTCACTGAAGCTTTCTTT. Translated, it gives CASSPDREVTEAFF.

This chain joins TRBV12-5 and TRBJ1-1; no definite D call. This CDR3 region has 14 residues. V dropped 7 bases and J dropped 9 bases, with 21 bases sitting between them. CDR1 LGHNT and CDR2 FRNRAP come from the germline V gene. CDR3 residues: CASAHHNRTEKAFF. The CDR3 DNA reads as TGTGCTAGTGCCCATCATAACCGGACGGAGAAAGCTTTCTTT.